This T cell receptor beta chain was retrieved from a study of blood T cells in healthy people across ages. On the study more broadly: Template switching caught about one barcoded beta molecule for each two T cells. Study-wide results and limits: Naive and antigen-experienced cells were not separated, limiting conclusive comparison. Whereas aged donors had fewer naive CD4+ cells, long-lived donors had more of them and higher diversity.

A second PCR of 7 to 11 cycles used a sample-barcoded 5' primer and a J-beta primer mix. TCRdb processed the 5' RACE reads anew with MiXCR; each CDR3 protein has one entry. The sample carries about 780,000 distinct CDR3 sequences, about 46% recorded once. The extraction recovered at least 5.5 micrograms of total RNA per sample. This clonotype was seen at least ten times. Its target is unknown. The sequence derives from an elderly man in good health. The sequencing sample was made of blood.

CDR3 residues: CSAVLAGTGGEQYF. CDR3 nucleotide sequence: TGCAGTGCTGTTCTGGCGGGGACAGGGGGCGAGCAGTACTTC. The chain combines TRBV20-1 with TRBJ2-7; 11 bases match TRBD1. The length of the CDR3 is 14 residues. Germline trimming cut 5 bases from V and 6 bases from J; bases unmatched to any gene: 9. Germline V CDR1 and CDR2: DFQATT, SNEGSKA (reference sequence).